This TCR beta chain was recovered during a study of T cells expressing NK-cell markers (dated by TCRdb to between 2020 and 2021). Looking at the study overall: In sorted CD3+CD56+NKG2C+, CD3+CD56+NKG2C- and CD3+CD56-NKG2C+ T-cell subsets from several donors, TCR beta-chain repertoires were profiled. Seven of the eight sequenced donors were HCMV-seropositive and one was HCMV-seronegative. Randomly selected healthy volunteers, three men and five women, were used as the eight sequenced donors. Sequencing of the libraries produced 2 x 150 bp reads on Illumina HiSeq 2000/2500, MiSeq or NextSeq. Broader findings and caveats from the paper: Those dominant clonotypes were again the most abundant among CD3+CD56-NKG2C+ cells in a handful of donors, at roughly 25-65%. Whether the expanded NKG2C-expressing T cell clones were specific for HCMV antigens was left unclear. In several donors, the dominant CD3+CD56+NKG2C+ clonotypes ranked among the top 10 CD8+ clonotypes, making up 1.0-7.0% of CD8+ T cells.

To determine HCMV serostatus, a commercial ELISA kit was used to detect HCMV-specific IgG in serum. Ficoll density gradient centrifugation was used to isolate peripheral blood mononuclear cells from blood. The CDR3 covers 18 residues, taking in both the cysteine and the phenylalanine. The entry carries no DNA sequence. CDR1 DFQATT and CDR2 SNEGSKA are derived from the germline V gene (reference sequence). Of note for this clonotype: Which antigen it targets is not known.

Sequenced using an Illumina HiSeq 2000. TCR beta cDNA libraries were made by 5'RACE template switching that added a universal primer site and unique molecular identifiers. Priming for cDNA synthesis came from the TCR beta constant segment, and two successive PCR amplification steps followed. From the authors' description of their analysis: Reads were demultiplexed and grouped by UMI with MIGEC, and clonotypes were assembled and quantified with MiTCR. Only TCR cDNA sequences supported by at least two reads were kept to exclude erroneous sequences. The tcR package was used for downstream repertoire analysis, and clonotypes were matched between fractions using CDR3 nucleotide sequence together with V segment. VDJmatch was used to annotate antigen specificity against VDJdb, with one amino acid substitution allowed in CDR3. TCRdb reprocessed the reads and lists each CDR3 protein sequence as a single entry, with no DNA. The V and J calls reflect TCRdb's pipeline rather than the authors' work. This sample's table has entries for roughly 380,000 distinct CDR3 sequences. Roughly 5.5% of the sample goes to the ten largest clones.

Material: blood T cells: a sorted CD56 or NKG2C T cell subset, CD4+ or CD8+ T cells, or bulk PBMC T cells (not recorded which). The sequence was obtained from a man aged 18-70 years in good health. The sequence is built from TRBV20-1 and TRBJ1-4. The CDR3 protein is CSARDHFLPGRANEKLFF.